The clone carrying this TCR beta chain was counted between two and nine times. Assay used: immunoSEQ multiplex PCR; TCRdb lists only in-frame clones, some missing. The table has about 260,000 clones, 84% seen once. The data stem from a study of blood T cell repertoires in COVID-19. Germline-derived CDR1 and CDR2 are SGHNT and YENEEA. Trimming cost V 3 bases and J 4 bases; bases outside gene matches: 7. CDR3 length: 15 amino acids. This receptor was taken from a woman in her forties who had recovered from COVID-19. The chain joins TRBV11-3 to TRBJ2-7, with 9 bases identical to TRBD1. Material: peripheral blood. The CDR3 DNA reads TGTGCCAGCAGCTTGGATGGACAGGGGCTGTACGAGCAGTACTTC. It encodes CASSLDGQGLYEQYF.